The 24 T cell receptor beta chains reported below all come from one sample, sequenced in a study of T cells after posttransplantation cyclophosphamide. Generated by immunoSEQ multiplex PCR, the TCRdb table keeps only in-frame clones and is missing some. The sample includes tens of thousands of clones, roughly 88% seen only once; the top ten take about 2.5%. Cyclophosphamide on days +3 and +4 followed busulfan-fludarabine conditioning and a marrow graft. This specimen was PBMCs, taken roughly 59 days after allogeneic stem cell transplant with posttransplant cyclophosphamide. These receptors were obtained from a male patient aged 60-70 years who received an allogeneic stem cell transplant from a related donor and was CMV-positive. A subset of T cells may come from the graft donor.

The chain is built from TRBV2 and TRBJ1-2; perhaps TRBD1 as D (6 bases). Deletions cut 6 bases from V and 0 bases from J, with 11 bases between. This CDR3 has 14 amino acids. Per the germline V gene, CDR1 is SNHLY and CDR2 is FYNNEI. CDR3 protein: CASRDRNPNYGYTF. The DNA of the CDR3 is TGTGCCAGCAGGGACAGAAATCCTAACTATGGCTACACCTTC.

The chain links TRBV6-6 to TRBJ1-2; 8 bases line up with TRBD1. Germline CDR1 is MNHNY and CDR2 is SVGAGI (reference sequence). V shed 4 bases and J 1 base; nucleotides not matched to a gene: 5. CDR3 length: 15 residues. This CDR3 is CASSSTGVHNYGYTF. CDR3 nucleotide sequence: TGTGCCAGCAGTTCGACAGGGGTACATAACTATGGCTACACCTTC.

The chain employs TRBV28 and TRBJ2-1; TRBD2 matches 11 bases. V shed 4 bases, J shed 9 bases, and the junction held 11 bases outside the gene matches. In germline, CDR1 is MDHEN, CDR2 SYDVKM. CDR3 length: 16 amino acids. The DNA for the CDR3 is TGTGCCAGCAGTTCCAGAACTAGCGGGGGTTTGGTTGAGCAGTTCTTC. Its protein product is CASSSRTSGGLVEQFF. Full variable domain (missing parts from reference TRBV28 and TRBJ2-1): DVKVTQSSRYLVKRTGEKVFLECVQDMDHENMFWYRQDPGLGLRLIYFSYDVKMKEKGDIPEGYSVSREKKERFSLILESASTNQTSMYLCASSSRTSGGLVEQFFGPGTRLTVL.

The CDR3 DNA is TGTGCCAGCAGTTTCGGGGGGAGCCTCGGTGGGCAGTTCTTC. Translating it yields CASSFGGSLGGQFF. The rearrangement links TRBV27 to TRBJ2-1, with 7 nucleotides matching TRBD2. V trimming: 3 bases; J trimming: 12 bases; junction bases outside the gene matches: 11. In germline, CDR1 is MNHEY, CDR2 SMNVEV (reference sequence). The CDR3 runs 14 residues.

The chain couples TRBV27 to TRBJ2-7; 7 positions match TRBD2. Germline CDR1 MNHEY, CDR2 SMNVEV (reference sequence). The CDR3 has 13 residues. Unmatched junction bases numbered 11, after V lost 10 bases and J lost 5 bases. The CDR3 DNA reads TGTGCCACCGGGGGGAGTTTTTCGGACGAGCAGTACTTC. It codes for CATGGSFSDEQYF.

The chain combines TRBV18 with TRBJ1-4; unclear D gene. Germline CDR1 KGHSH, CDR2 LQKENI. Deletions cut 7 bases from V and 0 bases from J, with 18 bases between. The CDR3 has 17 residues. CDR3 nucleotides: TGTGCCAGCTGCAATATGTCAGGCCCTCCAACTAATGAAAAACTGTTTTTT. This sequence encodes CASCNMSGPPTNEKLFF.

The CDR3 DNA is TGTGCCAGCTCACCTTGGCAGCAAGAGACCCAGTACTTC. Amino acid sequence: CASSPWQQETQYF. The rearrangement links TRBV18 to TRBJ2-5; no firm D call. The CDR3 spans 13 residues. Germline V lookup: CDR1 KGHSH, CDR2 LQKENI. Between the trimmed V and J ends, which lost 3 bases and 2 bases, there was a span of 7 bases.

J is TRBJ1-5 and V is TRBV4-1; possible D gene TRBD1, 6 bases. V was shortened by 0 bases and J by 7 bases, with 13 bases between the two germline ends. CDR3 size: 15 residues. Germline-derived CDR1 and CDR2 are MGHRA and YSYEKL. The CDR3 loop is CASSQDSTGGQPQHF. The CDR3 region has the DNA TGCGCCAGCAGCCAAGATTCGACAGGCGGGCAGCCCCAGCATTTT.

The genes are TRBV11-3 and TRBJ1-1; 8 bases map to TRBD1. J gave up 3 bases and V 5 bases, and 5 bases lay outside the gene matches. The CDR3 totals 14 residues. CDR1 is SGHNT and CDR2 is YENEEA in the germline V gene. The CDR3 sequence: CASSKGQGDTEAFF. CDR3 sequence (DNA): TGTGCCAGCAGCAAAGGACAGGGAGACACTGAAGCTTTCTTT.

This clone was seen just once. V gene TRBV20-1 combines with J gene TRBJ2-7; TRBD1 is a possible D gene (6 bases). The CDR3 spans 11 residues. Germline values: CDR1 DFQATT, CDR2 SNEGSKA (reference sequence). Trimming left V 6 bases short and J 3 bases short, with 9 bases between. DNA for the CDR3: TGCAGTGCGGGGGCCCACTACGAGCAGTACTTC. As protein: CSAGAHYEQYF.

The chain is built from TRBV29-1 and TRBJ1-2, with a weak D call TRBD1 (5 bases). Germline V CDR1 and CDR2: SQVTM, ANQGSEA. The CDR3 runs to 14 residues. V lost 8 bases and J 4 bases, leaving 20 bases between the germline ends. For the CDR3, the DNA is TGCAGCTCCTTAGGAGGGGTTGATTCCTATGGCTACACCTTC. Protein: CSSLGGVDSYGYTF.

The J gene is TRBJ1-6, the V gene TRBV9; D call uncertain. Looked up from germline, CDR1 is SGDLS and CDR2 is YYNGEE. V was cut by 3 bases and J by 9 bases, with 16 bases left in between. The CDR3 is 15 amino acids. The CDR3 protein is CASSDQALPSSPLHF. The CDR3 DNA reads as TGTGCCAGCAGCGATCAAGCCCTGCCAAGTTCACCCCTCCACTTT.

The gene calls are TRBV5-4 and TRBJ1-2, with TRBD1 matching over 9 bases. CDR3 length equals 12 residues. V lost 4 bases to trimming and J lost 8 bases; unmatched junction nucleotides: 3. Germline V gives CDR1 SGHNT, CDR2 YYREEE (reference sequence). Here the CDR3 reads CASSGQGRGYTF. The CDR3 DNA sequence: TGTGCCAGCAGCGGACAGGGGAGAGGCTACACCTTC.

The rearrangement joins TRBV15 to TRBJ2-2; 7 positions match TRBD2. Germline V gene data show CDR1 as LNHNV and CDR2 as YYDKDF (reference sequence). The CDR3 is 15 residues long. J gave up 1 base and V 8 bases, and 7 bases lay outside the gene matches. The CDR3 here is CATRGLGQNTGELFF. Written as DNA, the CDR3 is TGTGCCACCCGAGGACTAGGGCAGAACACCGGGGAGCTGTTTTTT. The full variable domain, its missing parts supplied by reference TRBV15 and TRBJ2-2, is DAMVIQNPRYQVTQFGKPVTLSCSQTLNHNVMYWYQQKSSQAPKLLFHYYDKDFNNEADTPDNFQSRRPNTSFCFLDIRSPGLGDTAMYLCATRGLGQNTGELFFGEGSRLTVL.

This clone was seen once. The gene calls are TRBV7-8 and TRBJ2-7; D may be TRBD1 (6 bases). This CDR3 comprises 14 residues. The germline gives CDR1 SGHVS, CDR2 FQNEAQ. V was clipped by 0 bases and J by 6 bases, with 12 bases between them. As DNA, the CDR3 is TGTGCCAGCAGCTTAGCTACAGGGAGCTTCGAGCAGTACGTC. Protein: CASSLATGSFEQYV.

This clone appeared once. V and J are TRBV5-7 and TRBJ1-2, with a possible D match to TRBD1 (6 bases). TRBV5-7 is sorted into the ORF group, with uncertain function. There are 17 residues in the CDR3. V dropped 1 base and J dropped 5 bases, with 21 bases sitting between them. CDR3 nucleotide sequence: TGTGCCAGCAGCTTGAGAGGTTTGTCAGGGGATGGGTATGGCTACACCTTC. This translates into CASSLRGLSGDGYGYTF.

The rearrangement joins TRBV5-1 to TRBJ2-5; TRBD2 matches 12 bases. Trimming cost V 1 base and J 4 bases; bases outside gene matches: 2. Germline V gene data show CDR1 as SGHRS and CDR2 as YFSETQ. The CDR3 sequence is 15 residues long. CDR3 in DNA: TGCGCCAGCAGCTTGACTAGCGGGGGGCTAGAGACCCAGTACTTC. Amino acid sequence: CASSLTSGGLETQYF.

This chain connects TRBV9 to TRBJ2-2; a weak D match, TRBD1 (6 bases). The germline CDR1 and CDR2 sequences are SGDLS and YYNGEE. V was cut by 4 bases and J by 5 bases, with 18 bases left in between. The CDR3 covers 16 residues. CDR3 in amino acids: CASSKEQGRETGELFF. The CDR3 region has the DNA TGTGCCAGCAGCAAAGAGCAGGGGCGCGAAACCGGGGAGCTGTTTTTT.

In DNA form, the CDR3 reads TGTGCCAGCTCACCTGGACAGGTAGGGATTTACGAGCAGTACGTC. Its protein is CASSPGQVGIYEQYV. The chain couples TRBV18 to TRBJ2-7; the match to TRBD1 covers 7 bases. CDR3 size: 15 residues. Germline trimming cut 3 bases from V and 4 bases from J; bases unmatched to any gene: 9. Germline V gene data show CDR1 as KGHSH and CDR2 as LQKENI.

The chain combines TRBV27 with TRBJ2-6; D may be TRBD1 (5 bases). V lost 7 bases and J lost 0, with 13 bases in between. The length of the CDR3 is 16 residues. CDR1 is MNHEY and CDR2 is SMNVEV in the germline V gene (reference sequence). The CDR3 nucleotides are TGTGCCAGCAAATTTGGGGCGAGCTCTGGGGCCAACGTCCTGACTTTC. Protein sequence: CASKFGASSGANVLTF.

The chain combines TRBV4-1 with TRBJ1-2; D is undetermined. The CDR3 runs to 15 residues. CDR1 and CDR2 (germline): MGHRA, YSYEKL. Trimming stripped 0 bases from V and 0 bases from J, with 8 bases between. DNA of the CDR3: TGCGCCAGCAGCCAAGATTACGCTACTAACTATGGCTACACCTTC. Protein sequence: CASSQDYATNYGYTF.

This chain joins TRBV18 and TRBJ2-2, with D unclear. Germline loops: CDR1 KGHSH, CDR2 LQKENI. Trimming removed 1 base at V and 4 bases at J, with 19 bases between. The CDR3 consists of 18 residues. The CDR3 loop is CASSPLRPKPWATGELFF. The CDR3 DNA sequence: TGTGCCAGCTCACCACTGAGACCTAAACCGTGGGCCACCGGGGAGCTGTTTTTT.

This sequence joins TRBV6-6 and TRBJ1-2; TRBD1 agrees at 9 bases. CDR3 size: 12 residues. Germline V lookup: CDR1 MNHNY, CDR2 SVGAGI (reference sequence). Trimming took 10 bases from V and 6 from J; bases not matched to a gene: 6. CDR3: CATGQGWDGYTF. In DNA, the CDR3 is TGTGCCACAGGACAGGGGTGGGATGGCTACACCTTC.

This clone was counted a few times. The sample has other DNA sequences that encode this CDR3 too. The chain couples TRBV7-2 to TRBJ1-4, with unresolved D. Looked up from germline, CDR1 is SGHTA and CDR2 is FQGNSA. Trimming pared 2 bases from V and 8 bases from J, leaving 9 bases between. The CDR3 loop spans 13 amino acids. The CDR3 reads CASSLNSGEKLFF. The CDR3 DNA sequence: TGTGCCAGCAGCTTAAATTCGGGGGAAAAACTGTTTTTT.